This entry describes one TCR beta chain. The data belong to a study of early T cells in non-severe SARS-CoV-2 infection. Study details: Unpaired chains resulted from sequencing bulk RNA of unsorted whole blood.

TCRdb processed the 5' RACE reads anew with MiXCR; each CDR3 protein has one entry. The sample has 85,000 to 100,000 distinct CDR3 sequences; 11% are singletons. The germline V and J ends were trimmed by 6 bases and 10 bases, with 10 bases remaining between them. Germline CDR1 and CDR2: MDHEN and SYDVKM. This CDR3 spans 12 amino acids. The chain couples TRBV28 to TRBJ1-6; D gene ambiguous. This sequence was found in an adult who was a healthcare worker with PCR-confirmed SARS-CoV-2 infection or an uninfected control (not recorded which). Sequences were derived from whole blood, sampled at baseline. This CDR3 is CASRTQLSPLHF. CDR3 nucleotide sequence: TGTGCCAGCAGGACGCAACTATCACCCCTCCACTTT.